A selection of T cell receptor beta chains follows, all from one sample in a study of beta chain features in type 1 diabetes. Libraries were prepared by immunoSEQ multiplex PCR; TCRdb keeps only in-frame clonotypes and omits some of them. Found here are about 250,000 clones, 13% to 15% of them singletons; the top ten hold around 0.03%. Source material: naive CD4+ T cells from blood. The receptors stem from a woman aged 40-49 years in good health. CDR3s include the opening cysteine and the closing phenylalanine or tryptophan. The order of the fields is clone size, V gene, J gene, D gene, CDR3 protein, CDR3 DNA. D genes are given only for firm matches. The size field is filled for only some rows; it gives once, few, many or a size class.

NA,TRBV2,TRBJ1-2,NA,CASRPTDPPRGYTF,TGTGCCAGCAGACCTACAGATCCCCCCAGGGGCTACACCTTC
NA,TRBV19,TRBJ1-5,NA,CASSYRTRGNQPQHF,TGTGCCAGTAGTTACCGGACACGCGGCAATCAGCCCCAGCATTTT
few,TRBV29-1,TRBJ2-7,NA,CSVALGGRSSYEQYF,TGCAGCGTTGCGCTGGGGGGTCGTAGCTCCTACGAGCAGTACTTC
NA,TRBV18,TRBJ1-2,TRBD1,CASSPLTGRVGNYGYTF,TGTGCCAGCTCGCCCCTGACAGGGCGGGTAGGTAACTATGGCTACACCTTC
few,TRBV9,TRBJ1-2,NA,CASSVDGSGGYTF,TGTGCCAGCAGCGTAGATGGCTCGGGTGGCTACACCTTC
NA,TRBV5-1,TRBJ1-2,NA,CASSLVGTYGYTF,TGCGCCAGCAGCTTGGTGGGGACTTATGGCTACACCTTC
NA,TRBV19,TRBJ2-1,TRBD2,CASSRAGVELFF,TGTGCCAGTAGTAGAGCGGGGGTGGAGCTGTTCTTC
few,TRBV20-1,TRBJ1-4,NA,CSATLAEKLFF,TGCAGTGCTACGTTAGCTGAAAAACTGTTTTTT
few,TRBV29-1,TRBJ1-1,TRBD1,CSVARDRGGTEAFF,TGCAGCGTTGCAAGGGACAGGGGGGGGACTGAAGCTTTCTTT
NA,TRBV7-8,TRBJ2-3,NA,CASGTWTDSTDTQYF,TGTGCCAGCGGGACTTGGACCGATAGCACAGATACGCAGTATTTT
NA,TRBV7-6,TRBJ2-7,TRBD1,CASSLAGGTGVYEQYF,TGTGCCAGCAGCTTAGCGGGGGGGACAGGGGTCTACGAGCAGTACTTC
few,TRBV7-9,TRBJ1-6,TRBD1,CASSLEVTGNSPLHF,TGTGCCAGCAGCTTAGAGGTGACAGGGAATTCACCCCTCCACTTT
NA,TRBV18,TRBJ2-1,TRBD2,CASSHSSGGASPSNEQFF,TGTGCCAGCTCACACTCTAGCGGGGGGGCATCCCCGTCCAATGAGCAGTTCTTC
NA,TRBV7-6,TRBJ2-5,TRBD2,CASSMGLAETQYF,TGTGCCAGCAGCATGGGACTAGCGGAGACCCAGTACTTC
NA,TRBV5-4,TRBJ2-5,NA,CASSRVVGSWETQYF,TGTGCCAGCAGTCGGGTCGTTGGGTCCTGGGAGACCCAGTACTTC
NA,TRBV5-4,TRBJ2-5,TRBD1,CASSYGQGRQETQYF,TGTGCCAGCAGCTATGGACAGGGGCGGCAAGAGACCCAGTACTTC
NA,TRBV9,TRBJ2-1,NA,CASSVVSGDSYNEQFF,TGTGCCAGCAGCGTAGTTTCCGGGGACTCCTACAATGAGCAGTTCTTC
few,TRBV29-1,TRBJ1-2,NA,CSGGGANYGYTF,TGCAGCGGCGGGGGAGCTAACTATGGCTACACCTTC
NA,TRBV5-1,TRBJ2-6,NA,CASSLGTEGFSSGANVLTF,TGCGCCAGCAGCTTGGGGACAGAGGGCTTCAGCTCTGGGGCCAACGTCCTGACTTTC
few,TRBV5-6,TRBJ2-1,TRBD1,CASSLGGQEFF,TGTGCCAGCAGCTTGGGGGGACAGGAGTTCTTC
NA,TRBV2,TRBJ2-5,NA,CASSQQGGVETQYF,TGTGCCAGCAGCCAACAGGGGGGGGTGGAGACCCAGTACTTC
NA,TRBV15,TRBJ1-1,TRBD1,CATSRDRHQGAEAFF,TGTGCCACCAGCAGAGATCGGCATCAGGGGGCTGAAGCTTTCTTT
few,TRBV7-8,TRBJ2-5,TRBD1,CASRRIDREETQYF,TGTGCCAGCAGACGAATCGACAGGGAAGAGACCCAGTACTTC
NA,TRBV7-2,TRBJ2-7,NA,CASSAGREQYF,TGTGCCAGCAGCGCCGGTCGCGAGCAGTACTTC
NA,TRBV4-1,TRBJ1-2,TRBD1,CASSQPRQGAGYGYTF,TGCGCCAGCAGCCAACCGAGACAGGGGGCCGGGTATGGCTACACCTTC
NA,TRBV5-1,TRBJ1-2,TRBD1,CASSQGAGDYGYTF,TGCGCCAGTTCACAGGGGGCCGGGGACTATGGCTACACCTTC
few,TRBV5-1,TRBJ1-2,TRBD1,CASSSGTAYGYTF,TGCGCCAGCAGCTCCGGGACAGCCTATGGCTACACCTTC
few,TRBV6-4,TRBJ2-4,NA,CARTQQPPRGSRAKNIQYF,TGTGCCAGAACACAACAGCCGCCCCGTGGGAGCAGGGCCAAAAACATTCAGTACTTC
NA,TRBV6-5,TRBJ1-6,TRBD1,CASTSLGTANSPLHF,TGTGCCAGCACCTCCTTGGGGACAGCCAATTCACCCCTCCACTTT
few,TRBV5-1,TRBJ2-1,NA,CASSEESIRNEQFF,TGCGCCAGCAGCGAGGAATCCATTAGGAATGAGCAGTTCTTC
NA,TRBV5-1,TRBJ2-5,TRBD2,CASSLALKAGGMETQYF,TGCGCCAGCAGCTTGGCCCTAAAGGCGGGGGGCATGGAGACCCAGTACTTC
NA,TRBV9,TRBJ1-4,TRBD1,CASSARGGREKLFF,TGTGCCAGCAGCGCACGAGGGGGCCGGGAAAAACTGTTTTTT
NA,TRBV9,TRBJ2-3,NA,CASSAGIARGRTDTQYF,TGTGCCAGCAGCGCAGGTATCGCCAGGGGCAGGACAGATACGCAGTATTTT